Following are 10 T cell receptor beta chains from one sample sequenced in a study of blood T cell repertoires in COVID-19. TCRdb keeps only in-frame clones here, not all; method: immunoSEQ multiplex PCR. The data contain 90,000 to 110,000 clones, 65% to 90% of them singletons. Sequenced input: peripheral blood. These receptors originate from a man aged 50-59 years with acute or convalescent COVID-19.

CDR3 sequence (DNA): TGTGCCAGCTCAACGACTAGCGGGAGATTCAATGAGCAGTTCTTC. The encoded protein is CASSTTSGRFNEQFF. V gene TRBV18 combines with J gene TRBJ2-1; TRBD2 matches at 12 bases. This CDR3 region has 15 residues. The V segment lost 5 bases and the J segment 6 bases; nucleotides outside the gene matches: 5. Looked up from germline, CDR1 is KGHSH and CDR2 is LQKENI.

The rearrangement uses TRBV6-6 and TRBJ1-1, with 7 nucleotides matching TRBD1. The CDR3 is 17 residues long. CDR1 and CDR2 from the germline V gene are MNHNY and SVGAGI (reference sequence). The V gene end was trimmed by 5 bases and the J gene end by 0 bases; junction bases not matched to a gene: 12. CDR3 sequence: CASSHGTVGVMNTEAFF. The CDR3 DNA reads TGTGCCAGCAGTCACGGGACAGTGGGTGTCATGAACACTGAAGCTTTCTTT.

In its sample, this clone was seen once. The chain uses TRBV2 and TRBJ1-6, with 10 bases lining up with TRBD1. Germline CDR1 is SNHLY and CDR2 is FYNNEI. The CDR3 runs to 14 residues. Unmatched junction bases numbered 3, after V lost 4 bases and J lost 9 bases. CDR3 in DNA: TGTGCCAGCAGTGCCCGGGACAGGGGTTCACCCCTCCACTTT. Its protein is CASSARDRGSPLHF.

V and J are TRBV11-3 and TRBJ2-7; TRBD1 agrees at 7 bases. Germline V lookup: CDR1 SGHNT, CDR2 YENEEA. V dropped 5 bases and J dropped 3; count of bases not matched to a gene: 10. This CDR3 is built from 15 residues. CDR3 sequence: CASSVTGTALYEQYF. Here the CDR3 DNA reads TGTGCCAGCAGCGTTACCGGGACAGCTCTCTACGAGCAGTACTTC.

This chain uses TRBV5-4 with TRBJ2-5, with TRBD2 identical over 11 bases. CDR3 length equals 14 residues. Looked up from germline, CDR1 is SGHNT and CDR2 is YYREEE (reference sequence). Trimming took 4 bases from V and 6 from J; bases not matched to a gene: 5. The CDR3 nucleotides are TGTGCCAGCAGCCCGGGACTAGCGGACAAGACCCAGTACTTC. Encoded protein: CASSPGLADKTQYF.

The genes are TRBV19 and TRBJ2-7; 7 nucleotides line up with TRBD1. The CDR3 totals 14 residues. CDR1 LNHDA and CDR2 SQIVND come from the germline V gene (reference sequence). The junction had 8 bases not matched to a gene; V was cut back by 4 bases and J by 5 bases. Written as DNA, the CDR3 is TGTGCCAGTAGTAGACAGGGCCTCCTTGACGAGCAGTACTTC. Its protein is CASSRQGLLDEQYF.

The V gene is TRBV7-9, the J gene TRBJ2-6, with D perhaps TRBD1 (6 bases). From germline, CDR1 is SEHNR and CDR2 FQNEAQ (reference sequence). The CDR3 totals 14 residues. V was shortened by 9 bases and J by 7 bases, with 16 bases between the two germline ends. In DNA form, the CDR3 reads TGTGCCAGAGTTCCCGAACAGGGAGCCAACGTCCTGACTTTC. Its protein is CARVPEQGANVLTF.

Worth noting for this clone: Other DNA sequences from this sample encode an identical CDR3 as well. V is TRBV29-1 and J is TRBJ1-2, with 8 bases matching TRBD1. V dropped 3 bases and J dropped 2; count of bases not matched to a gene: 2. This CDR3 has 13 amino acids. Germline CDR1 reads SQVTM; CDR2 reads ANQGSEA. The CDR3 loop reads CSVEDRVNYGYTF. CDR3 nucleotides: TGCAGCGTTGAGGACAGGGTAAACTATGGCTACACCTTC. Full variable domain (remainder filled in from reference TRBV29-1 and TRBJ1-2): SAVISQKPSRDICQRGTSLTIQCQVDSQVTMMFWYRQQPGQSLTLIATANQGSEATYESGFVIDKFPISRPNLTFSTLTVSNMSPEDSSIYLCSVEDRVNYGYTFGSGTRLTVV.

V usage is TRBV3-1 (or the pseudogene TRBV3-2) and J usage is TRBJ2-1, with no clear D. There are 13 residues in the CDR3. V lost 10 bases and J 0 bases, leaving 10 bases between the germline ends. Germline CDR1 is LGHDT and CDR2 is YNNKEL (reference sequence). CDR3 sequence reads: CATSRHSYNEQFF. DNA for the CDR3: TGTGCCACCTCCAGGCACTCCTACAATGAGCAGTTCTTC.

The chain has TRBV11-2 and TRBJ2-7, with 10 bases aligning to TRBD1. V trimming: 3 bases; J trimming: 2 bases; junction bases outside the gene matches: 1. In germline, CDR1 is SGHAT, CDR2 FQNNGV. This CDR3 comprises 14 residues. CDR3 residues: CASSLDRGTYEQYF. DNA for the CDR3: TGTGCCAGCAGCTTGGACAGGGGGACCTACGAGCAGTACTTC.